The sample holds one count of the clone carrying this TCR beta chain. Germline V lookup: CDR1 LNHDA, CDR2 SQIVND (reference sequence). Trimming left V 7 bases short and J 1 base short, with 11 bases between. This CDR3 has 14 amino acids. In the PCR, 60 Vbeta and 13 Jbeta primers were used. Libraries were prepared by immunoSEQ multiplex PCR; TCRdb keeps only in-frame clonotypes and omits some of them. The sample lists 100,000 to 150,000 clones; around 74% were seen once. These data come from a study of cytomegalovirus exposure and HLA in healthy donors. V and J are TRBV19 and TRBJ1-5; maybe TRBD1 (6 bases). This sequence originates from a male donor in good health and CMV-seronegative. The sequencing sample was made of PBMCs. The CDR3 DNA is TGTGCCAGTAAGATACAGGGAAGCAATCAGCCCCAGCATTTT. It translates to CASKIQGSNQPQHF.